These 23 T cell receptor beta chains were all obtained from the same sample, sequenced in a study of CD8 T cells in ankylosing spondylitis. TCRdb reprocessed the 5' RACE reads via MiXCR and lists one record per CDR3 protein. The data show approximately 210,000 distinct CDR3 sequences, 9.5% to 15% seen once. Sequenced: blood, either unsorted or a sorted T cell fraction (not recorded which). The receptors originated from a male donor with ankylosing spondylitis or in good health (not recorded which).

The CDR3 DNA reads as TGTGCCAGCTCCCCGGGACTAGCGGGGCGCCGGGGCTACGAGCAGTACTTC. Its protein is CASSPGLAGRRGYEQYF. This sequence joins TRBV27 and TRBJ2-7; 13 bases fit TRBD2. The J segment lost 3 bases and the V segment lost 8 bases, leaving 13 bases of the junction unmatched. This CDR3 has 17 amino acids. Germline assignment: CDR1 MNHEY and CDR2 SMNVEV (reference sequence).

This clonotype appeared many times. The chain links TRBV24-1 to TRBJ2-7; 7 positions agree with TRBD2. Per the germline V gene, CDR1 is KGHDR and CDR2 is SFDVKD. V lost 9 bases, J lost 0 bases, and 10 bases stayed unmatched. There are 15 residues in the CDR3. CDR3 loop: CATRFEAGDSYEQYF. CDR3 coding DNA: TGTGCCACCCGCTTCGAGGCGGGGGACTCCTACGAGCAGTACTTC.

The chain uses TRBV4-1 and TRBJ2-1, with 8 bases matching TRBD1. The V and J ends lost 1 base and 8 bases, in that order; junction bases with no gene match: 10. The germline CDR1 and CDR2 sequences are MGHRA and YSYEKL. The CDR3 spans 16 residues. The chain's CDR3 is CASSQGGTGGKDEQFF. The CDR3 DNA sequence: TGCGCCAGCAGCCAAGGTGGCACAGGGGGTAAGGATGAGCAGTTCTTC.

The gene calls are TRBV29-1 and TRBJ2-1, with TRBD2 matching 12 bases. V trimming: 1 base; J trimming: 4 bases; junction bases outside the gene matches: 8. Germline loops: CDR1 SQVTM, CDR2 ANQGSEA. CDR3 size: 17 residues. DNA for the CDR3: TGCAGCGTTGAAGGGCTAGCGGGAGGGCGGCGGTACAATGAGCAGTTCTTC. Its protein product is CSVEGLAGGRRYNEQFF.

This clonotype showed up just a few times. The J gene is TRBJ2-1, the V gene TRBV5-1; the match to TRBD2 covers 12 bases. Looked up from germline, CDR1 is SGHRS and CDR2 is YFSETQ. The J segment lost 2 bases and the V segment lost 4 bases, leaving 4 bases of the junction unmatched. The CDR3 is 16 residues long. The CDR3 protein is CASSDRLAGAYNEQFF. The CDR3 DNA is TGCGCCAGCAGCGACAGACTAGCGGGGGCCTACAATGAGCAGTTCTTC.

V is TRBV20-1 and J is TRBJ2-1, with 10 bases aligning to TRBD2. The germline V gene has CDR1 DFQATT and CDR2 SNEGSKA (reference sequence). V lost 3 bases to trimming and J lost 7 bases; unmatched junction nucleotides: 12. This CDR3 is 16 amino acids long. CDR3 loop: CSASSLAGAGDNEQFF. Written as DNA, the CDR3 is TGCAGTGCTAGTAGCCTAGCGGGAGCGGGGGATAATGAGCAGTTCTTC.

Ten or more counts support this clonotype. The chain is built from TRBV29-1 and TRBJ2-7, with TRBD1 matching 7 bases. V lost 7 bases to trimming and J lost 5 bases; unmatched junction nucleotides: 5. The CDR3 is made up of 11 amino acids. Germline V gives CDR1 SQVTM, CDR2 ANQGSEA. The DNA for the CDR3 is TGCAGCGCTACAGGGGAAGACGAGCAGTACTTC. Translating it yields CSATGEDEQYF.

This clonotype was seen at least ten times. The chain has TRBV12-3 or TRBV12-4 and TRBJ2-7, with D uncertain. The V and J ends lost 1 base and 4 bases respectively, with 2 bases between them. CDR3 length equals 11 residues. The CDR3 coding sequence is TGTGCCAGCAGTTTAGTTTACGAGCAGTACTTC. Encoded protein: CASSLVYEQYF.

The CDR3 nucleotides are TGTGCCAGCAGTTCTGACCCGAGCGAGCAGTTCTTC. Protein sequence: CASSSDPSEQFF. The chain combines TRBV27 with TRBJ2-1; D remains ambiguous. From germline, CDR1 is MNHEY and CDR2 SMNVEV (reference sequence). V dropped 4 bases and J dropped 10 bases, with 11 bases sitting between them. The CDR3 has 12 amino acids.

This clonotype was seen at least ten times. The V and J genes are TRBV29-1 and TRBJ2-7, with 8 bases fitting TRBD1. From germline, CDR1 is SQVTM and CDR2 ANQGSEA. The CDR3 has 14 amino acids. V lost 4 bases, J lost 4 bases, and 9 bases stayed unmatched. Here the CDR3 DNA reads TGCAGCGTTGCGGGGAGGCAGGGGGCTTACGAGCAGTACTTC. Translation gives CSVAGRQGAYEQYF.

The rearrangement uses TRBV7-6 and TRBJ1-1; D not certain. Germline loops: CDR1 SGHVS, CDR2 FNYEAQ. The V gene lost 1 base and the J gene lost 1 base, with 10 bases spanning the gap. The CDR3 extends over 15 amino acids. CDR3 residues: CASSLGPSGNTEAFF. The CDR3 nucleotides are TGTGCCAGCAGCTTAGGGCCCTCAGGGAACACTGAAGCTTTCTTT.

This sequence joins TRBV7-9 and TRBJ1-1; D is ambiguous. CDR1 SEHNR and CDR2 FQNEAQ come from the germline V gene (reference sequence). The V end lost 5 bases, the J end lost 0 bases, and 13 bases lay between the germline ends. The CDR3 runs to 15 residues. CDR3 nucleotide sequence: TGTGCCAGCAGCGGCATCGGGATCATGAACACTGAAGCTTTCTTT. The encoded protein is CASSGIGIMNTEAFF.

The chain combines TRBV20-1 with TRBJ2-1; TRBD1 matches 8 bases. CDR3 length: 14 amino acids. The V gene's germline CDR1 is DFQATT and CDR2 SNEGSKA (reference sequence). Germline trimming cut 4 bases from V and 6 bases from J; bases unmatched to any gene: 8. The CDR3 spells CSAIAGQVVNEQFF. CDR3 nucleotides: TGCAGTGCTATCGCGGGACAGGTAGTCAATGAGCAGTTCTTC.

This clonotype was detected only a few times. The chain couples TRBV11-2 to TRBJ2-2, with 8 nucleotides matching TRBD2. The ends lost 5 bases at V and 5 bases at J; junction bases unmatched: 10. CDR3 length: 16 amino acids. Germline V lookup: CDR1 SGHAT, CDR2 FQNNGV. CDR3 bases: TGTGCCAGCAGCCCCTTCGGGGGGGTGCAAACCGGGGAGCTGTTTTTT. Amino acid sequence: CASSPFGGVQTGELFF.

In its sample, this clonotype was seen a few times. The V gene is TRBV4-1, the J gene TRBJ1-2; 7 nucleotides agree with TRBD1. Trimming cost V 1 base and J 4 bases; bases outside gene matches: 6. Germline V lookup: CDR1 MGHRA, CDR2 YSYEKL. CDR3 length: 15 residues. The DNA for the CDR3 is TGCGCCAGCAGCCAAGTAGGCACAGGGGTCTATGGCTACACCTTC. It encodes CASSQVGTGVYGYTF.

This clonotype was seen at least ten times. The chain carries TRBV4-1 and TRBJ2-7, with D perhaps given as TRBD1 or TRBD2 (5 bases each). CDR1 and CDR2 from the germline V gene are MGHRA and YSYEKL. This CDR3 is 17 amino acids long. V gave up 0 bases and J gave up 0 bases, with 15 bases separating them. The CDR3 bases are TGCGCCAGCAGCCAAGACTCTGGGGGAGACAGCTCCTACGAGCAGTACTTC. Translated, it gives CASSQDSGGDSSYEQYF.

This clonotype appeared a few times. This sequence joins TRBV6-2 or TRBV6-3 and TRBJ2-1, with TRBD2 matching 8 bases. V shed 2 bases, J shed 0 bases, and the junction held 9 bases outside the gene matches. This CDR3 contains 18 residues. Looked up from germline, CDR1 is MNHEY and CDR2 is SVGEGT. In DNA, the CDR3 is TGTGCCAGCAGTTACCAGCCCCTTACTAGCGGCTCCTACAATGAGCAGTTCTTC. It specifies CASSYQPLTSGSYNEQFF.

This clonotype was counted a few times. This chain links TRBV20-1 with TRBJ1-2; 10 bases match TRBD1. The J segment lost 2 bases and the V segment lost 3 bases, leaving 6 bases of the junction unmatched. CDR1 is DFQATT and CDR2 is SNEGSKA in the germline V gene (reference sequence). This CDR3 spans 15 amino acids. The CDR3 region is CSARGGQGSNYGYTF. The CDR3 DNA follows: TGCAGTGCTAGGGGGGGACAGGGGTCGAACTATGGCTACACCTTC.

This rearrangement joins TRBV7-8 to TRBJ1-1; D ambiguous. Germline loops: CDR1 SGHVS, CDR2 FQNEAQ. CDR3 length: 14 residues. The ends were cut back, 5 bases at V and 7 bases at J, with 17 bases in the middle. The chain's CDR3 is CASSPERIGGEAFF. Here the CDR3 DNA reads TGTGCCAGCAGCCCCGAGAGGATAGGAGGTGAAGCTTTCTTT.

A few counts support this clonotype. V gene TRBV27 combines with J gene TRBJ2-1; the D is unclear. V shed 4 bases and J shed 5 bases, with 12 bases lying between them. Germline-derived CDR1 and CDR2 are MNHEY and SMNVEV (reference sequence). The CDR3 is 14 residues long. CDR3 in DNA: TGTGCCAGCAGTTACTCGATCGGAAACAATGAGCAGTTCTTC. Encoded protein: CASSYSIGNNEQFF.

This clonotype was found a few times. The V gene is TRBV10-3, the J gene TRBJ2-3, with D possibly TRBD2 on 6 matching bases. CDR1 is ENHRY, CDR2 SYGVKD, per germline. The V gene lost 6 bases and the J gene lost 2 bases, with 21 bases spanning the gap. This CDR3 comprises 17 residues. CDR3 bases: TGTGCCATCAGAAGGGGAGGCTTGGGGCGGGACACAGATACGCAGTATTTT. Its translation: CAIRRGGLGRDTDTQYF.

This clonotype has ten or more counts. V usage is TRBV20-1 and J usage is TRBJ2-2; TRBD2 matches at 7 bases. Losses at the gene ends were 6 bases for V and 3 bases for J; bases not matched to a gene: 7. The CDR3 sequence is 14 residues long. Germline assignment: CDR1 DFQATT and CDR2 SNEGSKA (reference sequence). CDR3: CSATYGGDTGELFF. Written as DNA, the CDR3 is TGCAGTGCCACATATGGGGGGGACACCGGGGAGCTGTTTTTT.

This chain's CDR3 is CASSQRGRWGDGRSGANVLTF. Written as DNA, the CDR3 is TGCGCCAGCAGCCAAAGGGGGCGATGGGGAGATGGAAGGTCTGGGGCCAACGTCCTGACTTTC. The chain uses TRBV4-1 and TRBJ2-6, with 7 bases fitting TRBD1. The CDR3 is 21 amino acids. With 2 bases clipped from V and 1 base from J, the junction kept 17 bases outside the gene matches. The germline V gene has CDR1 MGHRA and CDR2 YSYEKL.